These 21 T cell receptor beta chains originate from one sample sequenced in a study of PD-L1 blockade in urothelial cancer (dated by TCRdb to about 2017). Receptor amplification or capture employed the immunoSEQ multiplex PCR assay. The table was pulled from immuneACCESS by TCRdb, which kept in-frame rearrangements only. Such tables lose some clones; where checked, under half of the loss comes from unresolved V genes, and the rest has no known cause. For this sample there are tens of thousands of clones; around 90% appear just once. Around 5.3% of the sample comes from the top ten. The input for sequencing was PBMCs, taken around atezolizumab (anti-PD-L1) treatment. Receptor source: a woman in her seventies with urothelial cancer.

The chain couples TRBV15 to TRBJ2-5, with D perhaps matching TRBD1 (5 bases). The V gene's germline CDR1 is LNHNV and CDR2 YYDKDF (reference sequence). V was clipped by 1 base and J by 5 bases, with 11 bases between them. The CDR3 totals 14 residues. The CDR3 region has the DNA TGTGCCACCAGCAGAGCAGCAGGGCCGGAGACCCAGTACTTC. Protein product: CATSRAAGPETQYF.

The CDR3 is CASRRGAGYGYTF. CDR3 DNA: TGTGCCAGCAGGCGGGGCGCGGGCTATGGCTACACCTTC. The chain links TRBV28 to TRBJ1-2; possibly TRBD1 for D (5 bases). Germline V lookup: CDR1 MDHEN, CDR2 SYDVKM. The CDR3 runs to 13 residues. The V gene lost 6 bases and the J gene lost 4 bases, with 12 bases spanning the gap.

V usage is TRBV30 and J usage is TRBJ2-7; D may be TRBD1 (5 bases). From germline, CDR1 is GTSNPN and CDR2 SVGIG (reference sequence). The V end was cut by 0 bases, the J end by 2 bases, with 14 bases between. This CDR3 is 15 amino acids long. CDR3 sequence reads: CAWSVLGQGPYEQYF. DNA of the CDR3: TGTGCCTGGAGTGTACTGGGGCAGGGCCCCTACGAGCAGTACTTC.

This sequence joins TRBV4-3 and TRBJ2-1; the D is unclear. The CDR3 consists of 16 residues. Germline CDR1 reads LGHNA; CDR2 reads YSLEER. Trimming cost V 3 bases and J 6 bases, with 18 bases left between them. This chain's CDR3 is CASSQAPGFIVNEQFF. CDR3 in DNA: TGCGCCAGCAGCCAGGCACCGGGTTTTATAGTCAATGAGCAGTTCTTC.

This clone was observed once. V is TRBV4-1 and J is TRBJ1-5; tentatively, D is TRBD1 (5 bases). Germline V CDR1 and CDR2: MGHRA, YSYEKL. V dropped 4 bases and J dropped 0 bases, with 22 bases sitting between them. This CDR3 has 19 amino acids. CDR3: CASSRAPGLMIYSNQPQHF. The CDR3 nucleotides are TGCGCCAGCAGCCGAGCACCGGGACTGATGATCTATAGCAATCAGCCCCAGCATTTT.

The chain recombines TRBV5-1 with TRBJ2-2; TRBD1 aligns across 7 bases. Germline CDR1 reads SGHRS; CDR2 reads YFSETQ. The CDR3 extends over 13 amino acids. J gave up 7 bases and V 4 bases, and 4 bases lay outside the gene matches. The CDR3 nucleotides are TGCGCCAGCAGCAGACAGGGCGACGGGGAGCTGTTTTTT. As protein: CASSRQGDGELFF.

This sequence joins TRBV6-4 and TRBJ2-3, with D hard to call. CDR3 length equals 15 residues. Germline CDR1 reads MRHNA; CDR2 reads SNTAGT. The V and J ends lost 0 bases and 3 bases respectively, with 10 bases between them. CDR3 loop: CASSDSSLGTDTQYF. DNA of the CDR3: TGTGCCAGCAGTGACTCCTCCCTAGGTACAGATACGCAGTATTTT.

This clone was found a few times. The chain carries TRBV10-3 and TRBJ2-3; 8 bases map to TRBD2. CDR3 size: 15 residues. Looked up from germline, CDR1 is ENHRY and CDR2 is SYGVKD. With V trimmed by 6 bases and J by 1 base, 6 bases remained unmatched. The CDR3 region has the DNA TGTGCCATCAGACTAACCGGGGGGGGCACAGATACGCAGTATTTT. Amino acid sequence: CAIRLTGGGTDTQYF.

This clone was seen only once. V and J are TRBV5-8 and TRBJ2-7, with 7 nucleotides matching TRBD1. The CDR3 runs to 15 residues. Germline assignment: CDR1 SGHTS and CDR2 YDEGEE. V lost 3 bases and J lost 4; bases outside the gene matches: 10. The CDR3: CASSSTLRGPYEQYF. CDR3 sequence (DNA): TGTGCCAGCAGCTCCACCCTAAGGGGGCCGTACGAGCAGTACTTC.

The chain employs TRBV6-6 and TRBJ1-4; possibly TRBD1 for D (6 bases). The germline V gene encodes CDR1 MNHNY and CDR2 SVGAGI (reference sequence). V lost 5 bases to trimming and J lost 7 bases, with 17 bases between them. The CDR3 runs to 15 residues. CDR3 amino acids: CASSTTGQGGEKLFF. The CDR3 coding sequence is TGTGCCAGCAGTACCACAGGGCAAGGGGGTGAAAAACTGTTTTTT.

This clone was seen more than once but under ten times. The J gene is TRBJ2-7, the V gene TRBV7-2; 8 nucleotides align to TRBD1. This CDR3 has 15 amino acids. Trimming at V came to 5 bases and at J to 3 bases, leaving 9 bases not matched to a gene. Germline assignment: CDR1 SGHTA and CDR2 FQGNSA. CDR3 amino acids: CASSQSGTGVYEQYF. The CDR3 DNA is TGTGCCAGCAGCCAATCCGGGACAGGAGTCTACGAGCAGTACTTC.

This chain uses TRBV5-5 with TRBJ2-3; 7 bases line up with TRBD2. Germline V gives CDR1 SGHKS, CDR2 YYEKEE (reference sequence). Trimming removed 4 bases from V and 0 bases from J; junction bases left unmatched: 5. The CDR3 loop spans 15 amino acids. This CDR3 is CASSELSGSTDTQYF. The CDR3 region has the DNA TGTGCCAGCAGCGAACTTAGCGGGAGCACAGATACGCAGTATTTT.

J is TRBJ1-1 and V is TRBV18; the match to TRBD1 covers 7 bases. The germline CDR1 and CDR2 sequences are KGHSH and LQKENI. V lost 3 bases, J lost 4 bases, and 11 bases stayed unmatched. This CDR3 has 16 residues. The CDR3: CASSPAGGLRRTEAFF. The CDR3 DNA reads as TGTGCCAGCTCACCGGCAGGGGGTCTTAGGCGCACTGAAGCTTTCTTT.

The chain uses TRBV2 and TRBJ2-1, with 9 positions matching TRBD2. V lost 1 base, J lost 9 bases, and 7 bases stayed unmatched. Germline CDR1 and CDR2: SNHLY and FYNNEI. The CDR3 is 15 amino acids. Written as DNA, the CDR3 is TGTGCCAGCAGTGAAGTTCACCTAGCGGGGAGTGAGCAGTTCTTC. Translation: CASSEVHLAGSEQFF.

This chain joins TRBV9 and TRBJ1-2; 7 bases map to TRBD1. Germline values: CDR1 SGDLS, CDR2 YYNGEE. Trimming cost V 3 bases and J 4 bases; bases outside gene matches: 9. This CDR3 comprises 15 residues. The CDR3 bases are TGTGCCAGCAGCGCCGGTGGAGGGGGCTCCTATGGCTACACCTTC. Translated: CASSAGGGGSYGYTF.

V and J are TRBV29-1 and TRBJ2-7; 10 nucleotides line up with TRBD1. Trimming cost V 3 bases and J 5 bases; bases outside gene matches: 4. Per germline, CDR1 SQVTM and CDR2 ANQGSEA. CDR3 length equals 13 residues. The CDR3 DNA reads TGCAGCGTTGACTTAGGGACAGGGGACGAGCAGTACTTC. This sequence encodes CSVDLGTGDEQYF.

The chain recombines TRBV7-3 with TRBJ2-6; a possible D gene is TRBD1 (5 bases). Germline V CDR1 and CDR2: SGHTA, FQGTGA. V was pared by 0 bases and J by 0 bases, with 12 bases between. This CDR3 comprises 18 residues. This CDR3 reads CASSLTRLGDSGANVLTF. The CDR3 bases are TGTGCCAGCAGCTTAACGCGCCTAGGGGACTCTGGGGCCAACGTCCTGACTTTC.

The gene calls are TRBV5-1 and TRBJ1-1; 9 bases align to TRBD1. This CDR3 is 14 amino acids long. V shed 4 bases, J shed 4 bases, and the junction held 5 bases outside the gene matches. The germline V gene has CDR1 SGHRS and CDR2 YFSETQ. The chain's CDR3 is CASSLTGGGTEAFF. The CDR3 nucleotides read TGCGCCAGCAGCCTTACAGGGGGCGGCACTGAAGCTTTCTTT.

The V call is TRBV19, the J call TRBJ2-4; TRBD2 is a possible D gene (5 bases). Trimming pared 2 bases from V and 9 bases from J, leaving 17 bases between. Germline loops: CDR1 LNHDA, CDR2 SQIVND (reference sequence). This CDR3 comprises 15 residues. CDR3: CASSITAGRYGIQYF. CDR3 nucleotides: TGTGCCAGTAGTATAACGGCGGGCAGGTATGGCATTCAGTACTTC.

V gene TRBV10-1 combines with J gene TRBJ2-3, with TRBD2 matching over 13 bases. Trimming cost V 5 bases and J 1 base; bases outside gene matches: 9. CDR3 length equals 18 residues. CDR1 and CDR2 from the germline V gene are WNHNN and SYGVQD (reference sequence). CDR3 sequence reads: CASSPGTSGTLGTDTQYF. CDR3 DNA sequence: TGCGCCAGCAGTCCCGGGACTAGCGGGACCCTTGGCACAGATACGCAGTATTTT.

The J gene is TRBJ1-5, the V gene TRBV6-1; TRBD1 might be the D (5 bases). Germline assignment: CDR1 MNHNS and CDR2 SASEGT. The CDR3 consists of 14 residues. V gave up 4 bases and J gave up 4 bases, with 11 bases separating them. The CDR3 bases are TGTGCCAGCAGTGCCCTGGGGGGTAATCAGCCCCAGCATTTT. Translation: CASSALGGNQPQHF.